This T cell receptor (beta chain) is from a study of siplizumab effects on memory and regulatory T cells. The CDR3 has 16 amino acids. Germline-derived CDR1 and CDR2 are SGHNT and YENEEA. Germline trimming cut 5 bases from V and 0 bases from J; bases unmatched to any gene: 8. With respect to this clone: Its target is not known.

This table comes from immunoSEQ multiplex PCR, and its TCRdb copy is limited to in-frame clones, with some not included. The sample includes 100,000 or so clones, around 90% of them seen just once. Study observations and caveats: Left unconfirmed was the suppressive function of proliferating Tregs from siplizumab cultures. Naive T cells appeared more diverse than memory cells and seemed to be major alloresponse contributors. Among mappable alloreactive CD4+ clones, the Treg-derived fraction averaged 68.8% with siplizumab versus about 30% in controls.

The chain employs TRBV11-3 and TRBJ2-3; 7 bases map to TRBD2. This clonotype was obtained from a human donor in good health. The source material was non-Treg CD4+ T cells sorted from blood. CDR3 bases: TGTGCCAGCAGCATCCGACTAGCACCAAGCACAGATACGCAGTATTTT. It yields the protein CASSIRLAPSTDTQYF.